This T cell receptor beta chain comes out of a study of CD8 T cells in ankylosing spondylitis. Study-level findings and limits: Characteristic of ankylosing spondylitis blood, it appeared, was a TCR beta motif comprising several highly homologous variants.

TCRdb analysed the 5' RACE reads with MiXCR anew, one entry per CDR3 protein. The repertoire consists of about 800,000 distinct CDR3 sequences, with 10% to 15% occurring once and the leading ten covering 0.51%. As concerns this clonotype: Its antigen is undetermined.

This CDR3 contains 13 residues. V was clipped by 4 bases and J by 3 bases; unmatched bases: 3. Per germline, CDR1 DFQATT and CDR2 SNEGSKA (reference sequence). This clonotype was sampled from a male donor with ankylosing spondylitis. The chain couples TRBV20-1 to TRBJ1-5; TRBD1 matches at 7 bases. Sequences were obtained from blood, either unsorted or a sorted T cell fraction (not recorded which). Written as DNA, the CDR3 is TGCAGTGCTACCGGACAGGCCAATCAGCCCCAGCATTTT. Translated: CSATGQANQPQHF.